The 26 T cell receptor beta chains reported below all come from one sample, sequenced in a study of blood T cell repertoires in COVID-19. Sequenced by immunoSEQ multiplex PCR; TCRdb stores in-frame clones only, minus some. The table lists about 210,000 clones, 70% to 90% of them singletons. The sample consisted of PBMCs or T cells enriched from blood (not recorded which). Receptors originate from a middle-aged woman with acute COVID-19.

V gene TRBV28 combines with J gene TRBJ2-3; D remains unclear. This CDR3 spans 13 amino acids. Looked up from germline, CDR1 is MDHEN and CDR2 is SYDVKM. V was cut by 8 bases and J by 2 bases, with 11 bases left in between. The CDR3: CASGRVDTDTQYF. The CDR3, as DNA: TGTGCCAGCGGTAGAGTCGACACAGATACGCAGTATTTT.

The chain uses TRBV28 and TRBJ1-3; 8 bases fit TRBD1. Trimming removed 8 bases from V and 1 base from J; junction bases left unmatched: 7. Germline V CDR1 and CDR2: MDHEN, SYDVKM. The CDR3 runs to 15 residues. The CDR3 sequence: CASCGTGKSGNTIYF. In nucleotides, the CDR3 is TGTGCCAGCTGCGGGACAGGAAAATCTGGAAACACCATATATTTT.

The chain joins TRBV7-8 to TRBJ1-5; 7 bases are a match to TRBD1. Germline assignment: CDR1 SGHVS and CDR2 FQNEAQ. V was clipped by 5 bases and J by 7 bases; unmatched bases: 5. The CDR3 has 13 residues. In DNA form, the CDR3 reads TGTGCCAGCAGCGTGACAGGGAGCCAGCCCCAGCATTTT. Its translation: CASSVTGSQPQHF.

V usage is TRBV28 and J usage is TRBJ2-1; 7 nucleotides align to TRBD2. The ends lost 6 bases at V and 7 bases at J; junction bases unmatched: 12. The germline V gene has CDR1 MDHEN and CDR2 SYDVKM. The CDR3 contains 15 residues. CDR3 protein: CASSPLRGRRNEQFF. CDR3 coding DNA: TGTGCCAGCAGCCCGCTCCGCGGGAGAAGGAATGAGCAGTTCTTC. The variable domain in full, with the rest retrieved from reference TRBV28 and TRBJ2-1, is DVKVTQSSRYLVKRTGEKVFLECVQDMDHENMFWYRQDPGLGLRLIYFSYDVKMKEKGDIPEGYSVSREKKERFSLILESASTNQTSMYLCASSPLRGRRNEQFFGPGTRLTVL.

This sequence joins TRBV19 and TRBJ2-4; 8 bases map to TRBD1. J gave up 0 bases and V 7 bases, and 5 bases lay outside the gene matches. Germline CDR1 reads LNHDA; CDR2 reads SQIVND (reference sequence). This CDR3 comprises 15 residues. Here the CDR3 DNA reads TGTGCCAGTATTGGGACAGGACTAGCCAAAAACATTCAGTACTTC. Translation: CASIGTGLAKNIQYF.

CDR3 coding DNA: TGTGCCAGCAGTCCTACAGGGGCTGCCGGCTATGGCTACACCTTC. This translates into CASSPTGAAGYGYTF. The chain recombines TRBV28 with TRBJ1-2, with 7 bases matching TRBD1. The CDR3 is made up of 15 amino acids. Germline assignment: CDR1 MDHEN and CDR2 SYDVKM. Trimming took 5 bases from V and 4 from J; bases not matched to a gene: 10.

CDR3 nucleotide sequence: TGTGCCAGCAAAGGGACTGGTTACAATGAGCAGTTCTTC. Encoded protein: CASKGTGYNEQFF. The chain links TRBV6-5 to TRBJ2-1; tentatively, D is TRBD2 (6 bases). The V and J ends lost 7 bases and 4 bases respectively, with 11 bases between them. Germline V gives CDR1 MNHEY, CDR2 SVGAGI. The CDR3 covers 13 residues.

This clone has a handful of counts. The J gene is TRBJ2-3, the V gene TRBV7-3; 8 positions agree with TRBD2. This CDR3 contains 16 residues. Per germline, CDR1 SGHTA and CDR2 FQGTGA. V lost 0 bases, J lost 3 bases, and 5 bases stayed unmatched. Written as DNA, the CDR3 is TGTGCCAGCAGCTTAACCCCGGGAGGGTCGACAGATACGCAGTATTTT. Residues: CASSLTPGGSTDTQYF.

The chain couples TRBV24-1 to TRBJ1-5; 10 nucleotides match TRBD1. Germline values: CDR1 KGHDR, CDR2 SFDVKD. Trimming removed 4 bases from V and 3 bases from J; junction bases left unmatched: 5. The CDR3 has 16 amino acids. In DNA, the CDR3 is TGTGCCACCAGTGACCCGGGACAGGGGTACAATCAGCCCCAGCATTTT. It translates to CATSDPGQGYNQPQHF.

This clone was counted only a few times. V usage is TRBV10-2 and J usage is TRBJ2-5, with 9 bases aligning to TRBD1. In germline, CDR1 is WSHSY, CDR2 SAAADI. The CDR3 is 15 amino acids. The trim removed 6 bases at V and 2 bases at J, leaving 7 bases unmatched. The CDR3 DNA follows: TGCGCCAGCAGACTTGGGACAGGGAGACAAGAGACCCAGTACTTC. Protein product: CASRLGTGRQETQYF.

J is TRBJ2-5 and V is TRBV11-2, with a tentative D call TRBD1 (5 bases). The CDR3 contains 11 residues. The germline V gene has CDR1 SGHAT and CDR2 FQNNGV. V lost 4 bases to trimming and J lost 7 bases, with 7 bases between them. The CDR3, as DNA: TGTGCCAGCAGCTCCCAGGGGACCCAGTACTTC. Its protein product is CASSSQGTQYF. The complete variable domain, with remaining parts taken from reference TRBV11-2 and TRBJ2-5, reads EAGVAQSPRYKIIEKRQSVAFWCNPISGHATLYWYQQILGQGPKLLIQFQNNGVVDDSQLPKDRFSAERLKGVDSTLKIQPAKLEDSAVYLCASSSQGTQYFGPGTRLLVL.

The CDR3 spells CASSFTGANVLTF. The DNA of the CDR3 is TGTGCCAGCAGCTTTACTGGGGCCAACGTCCTGACTTTC. V is TRBV7-9 and J is TRBJ2-6, with D unclear. Germline assignment: CDR1 SEHNR and CDR2 FQNEAQ (reference sequence). Trimming cost V 3 bases and J 2 bases, with 2 bases left between them. This CDR3 region has 13 residues.

This clone has only one observation. The chain combines TRBV4-2 with TRBJ2-3; 7 bases agree with TRBD2. V trimming: 2 bases; J trimming: 3 bases; junction bases outside the gene matches: 17. The CDR3 sequence is 19 residues long. The germline V gene has CDR1 LGHNA and CDR2 YNFKEQ. Here the CDR3 reads CASSQRGDRGLKRTDTQYF. The CDR3 nucleotides read TGTGCCAGCAGCCAACGGGGGGATCGGGGATTGAAGAGGACAGATACGCAGTATTTT.

The chain links TRBV2 to TRBJ1-5; weak D call: TRBD1 (6 bases). The CDR3 runs 14 residues. Germline CDR1 reads SNHLY; CDR2 reads FYNNEI. V was trimmed by 6 bases and J by 3 bases, leaving 12 bases between them. The CDR3 loop reads CASSETGYNQPQHF. The CDR3 bases are TGTGCCAGCAGCGAAACAGGGTACAATCAGCCCCAGCATTTT.

The chain uses TRBV24-1 and TRBJ1-1; D might be TRBD1 (5 bases). The CDR3 runs to 13 residues. The germline CDR1 and CDR2 sequences are KGHDR and SFDVKD. The germline V and J ends were trimmed by 1 base and 6 bases, with 8 bases remaining between them. The chain's CDR3 is CATSDFQGAEAFF. CDR3 nucleotide sequence: TGTGCCACCAGTGATTTCCAGGGCGCTGAAGCTTTCTTT.

This clone was detected only a few times. The V call is TRBV7-2, the J call TRBJ2-7; 14 nucleotides agree with TRBD2. CDR1 and CDR2 from the germline V gene are SGHTA and FQGNSA. With V trimmed by 2 bases and J by 5 bases, 11 bases remained unmatched. The CDR3 totals 18 residues. The CDR3 loop reads CASSLLMTSGRVQNEQYF. The CDR3 DNA sequence: TGTGCCAGCAGCTTATTAATGACTAGCGGGAGGGTACAGAACGAGCAGTACTTC. The variable domain in full, with the rest retrieved from reference TRBV7-2 and TRBJ2-7, is GAGVSQSPSNKVTEKGKDVELRCDPISGHTALYWYRQSLGQGLEFLIYFQGNSAPDKSGLPSDRFSAERTGGSVSTLTIQRTQQEDSAVYLCASSLLMTSGRVQNEQYFGPGTRLTVT.

This chain connects TRBV27 to TRBJ1-4; 9 positions agree with TRBD1. Germline V lookup: CDR1 MNHEY, CDR2 SMNVEV (reference sequence). After removal of 3 bases from V and 6 bases from J, the junction contained 5 bases not matched to a gene. The CDR3 contains 15 residues. The CDR3 DNA reads TGTGCCAGCAGTTTTCTGACAGGGGGAGATGAAAAACTGTTTTTT. Translated: CASSFLTGGDEKLFF.

The sample holds a few counts of this clone. V is TRBV29-1 and J is TRBJ2-7; 10 bases align to TRBD2. Germline V lookup: CDR1 SQVTM, CDR2 ANQGSEA. The CDR3 runs to 11 residues. V dropped 8 bases and J dropped 6; count of bases not matched to a gene: 4. DNA of the CDR3: TGCAGCTCCTGGACTAGCGGCGAGCAGTACTTC. It encodes CSSWTSGEQYF.

The J gene is TRBJ1-6, the V gene TRBV7-8; the match to TRBD1 covers 11 bases. From germline, CDR1 is SGHVS and CDR2 FQNEAQ. The J segment lost 10 bases and the V segment lost 0 bases, leaving 11 bases of the junction unmatched. The CDR3 sequence is 18 residues long. As DNA, the CDR3 is TGTGCCAGCAGCTTAGCGCAGATCGGGACAGGGGGATTGTCACCCCTCCACTTT. Residues: CASSLAQIGTGGLSPLHF.

This sequence joins TRBV18 and TRBJ2-7; D perhaps matches TRBD1 (5 bases). V gave up 6 bases and J gave up 7 bases, with 13 bases separating them. This CDR3 contains 12 residues. CDR1 and CDR2 from the germline V gene are KGHSH and LQKENI. The CDR3, as DNA: TGTGCCAGCTCGCATGTAACAGGAGAGCAGTACTTC. This gives the protein CASSHVTGEQYF. Supplemented by reference TRBV18 and TRBJ2-7, the full variable domain reads NAGVMQNPRHLVRRRGQEARLRCSPMKGHSHVYWYRQLPEEGLKFMVYLQKENIIDESGMPKERFSAEFPKEGPSILRIQQVVRGDSAAYFCASSHVTGEQYFGPGTRLTVT.

This rearrangement joins TRBV15 to TRBJ1-5, with 8 bases matching TRBD1. The V gene's germline CDR1 is LNHNV and CDR2 YYDKDF (reference sequence). V shed 5 bases, J shed 4 bases, and the junction held 7 bases outside the gene matches. This CDR3 is 15 amino acids long. The DNA of the CDR3 is TGTGCCACCAGCCCGGGCACAGGGGGGAATCAGCCCCAGCATTTT. Translating gives CATSPGTGGNQPQHF.

This clone was recorded only once. The chain couples TRBV6-2 or TRBV6-3 to TRBJ2-7; weak D call: TRBD2 (5 bases). V gave up 2 bases and J gave up 6 bases, with 17 bases separating them. Germline values: CDR1 MNHEY, CDR2 SVGEGT. There are 15 residues in the CDR3. The CDR3 nucleotides are TGTGCCAGCAGTTACGAGGGCGGCACTCTCACCGAGCAGTACTTC. Encoded protein: CASSYEGGTLTEQYF.

The rearrangement links TRBV19 to TRBJ1-2, with 9 bases fitting TRBD1. The CDR3 is made up of 15 amino acids. Unmatched junction bases numbered 11, after V lost 6 bases and J lost 6 bases. Germline CDR1 and CDR2: LNHDA and SQIVND (reference sequence). The CDR3 is CASSPTRDRVDGYTF. CDR3 sequence (DNA): TGTGCCAGTAGCCCCACCCGGGACAGGGTCGATGGCTACACCTTC.

The genes are TRBV7-8 and TRBJ2-2; 9 nucleotides agree with TRBD2. This CDR3 has 15 amino acids. V shed 5 bases and J 13 bases; nucleotides not matched to a gene: 14. The V gene's germline CDR1 is SGHVS and CDR2 FQNEAQ. In DNA, the CDR3 is TGTGCCAGCAGCCTCGATAGCGGGAGAGCGAGTGGGCTGTTTTTT. Translating it yields CASSLDSGRASGLFF.

The genes are TRBV18 and TRBJ2-2; 8 positions agree with TRBD1. CDR3 length: 14 amino acids. V lost 6 bases to trimming and J lost 3 bases; unmatched junction nucleotides: 3. The germline CDR1 and CDR2 sequences are KGHSH and LQKENI. CDR3 region: CASSGQGYTGELFF. The DNA for the CDR3 is TGTGCCAGCTCCGGACAGGGCTACACCGGGGAGCTGTTTTTT.

This rearrangement joins TRBV6-5 to TRBJ2-6, with D maybe TRBD1 (5 bases). This CDR3 comprises 15 residues. Deletions cut 2 bases from V and 0 bases from J, with 5 bases between. CDR1 is MNHEY, CDR2 SVGAGI, per germline. Here the CDR3 DNA reads TGTGCCAGCAGTTACGACAGCTCTGGGGCCAACGTCCTGACTTTC. Translating gives CASSYDSSGANVLTF.